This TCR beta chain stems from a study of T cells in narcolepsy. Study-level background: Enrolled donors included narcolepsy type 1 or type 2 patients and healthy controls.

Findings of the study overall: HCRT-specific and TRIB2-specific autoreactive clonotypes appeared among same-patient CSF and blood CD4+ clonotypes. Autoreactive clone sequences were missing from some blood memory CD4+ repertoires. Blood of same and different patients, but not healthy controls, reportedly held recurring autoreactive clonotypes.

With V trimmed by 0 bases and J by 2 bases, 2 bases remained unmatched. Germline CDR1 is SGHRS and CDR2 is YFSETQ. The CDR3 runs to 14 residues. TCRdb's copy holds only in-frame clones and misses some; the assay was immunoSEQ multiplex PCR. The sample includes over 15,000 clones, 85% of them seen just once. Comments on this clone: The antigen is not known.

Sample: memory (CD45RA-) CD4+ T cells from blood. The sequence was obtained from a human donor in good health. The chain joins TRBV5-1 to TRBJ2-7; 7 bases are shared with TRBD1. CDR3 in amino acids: CASSLDGQAYEQYF. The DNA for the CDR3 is TGCGCCAGCAGCTTGGATGGACAGGCCTACGAGCAGTACTTC.